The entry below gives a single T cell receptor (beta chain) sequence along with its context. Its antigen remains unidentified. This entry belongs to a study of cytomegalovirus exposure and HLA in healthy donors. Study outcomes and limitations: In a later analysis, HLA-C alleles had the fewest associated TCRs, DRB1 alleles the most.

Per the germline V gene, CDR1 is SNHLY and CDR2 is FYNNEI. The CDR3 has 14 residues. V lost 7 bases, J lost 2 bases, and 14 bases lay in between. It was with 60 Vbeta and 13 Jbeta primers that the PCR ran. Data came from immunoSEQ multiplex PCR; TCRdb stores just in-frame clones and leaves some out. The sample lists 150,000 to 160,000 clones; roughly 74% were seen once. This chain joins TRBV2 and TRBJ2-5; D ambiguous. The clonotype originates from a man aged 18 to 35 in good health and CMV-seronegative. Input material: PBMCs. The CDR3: CASIRSFLQETQYF. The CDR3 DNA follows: TGTGCCAGCATACGGTCTTTTCTTCAAGAGACCCAGTACTTC.